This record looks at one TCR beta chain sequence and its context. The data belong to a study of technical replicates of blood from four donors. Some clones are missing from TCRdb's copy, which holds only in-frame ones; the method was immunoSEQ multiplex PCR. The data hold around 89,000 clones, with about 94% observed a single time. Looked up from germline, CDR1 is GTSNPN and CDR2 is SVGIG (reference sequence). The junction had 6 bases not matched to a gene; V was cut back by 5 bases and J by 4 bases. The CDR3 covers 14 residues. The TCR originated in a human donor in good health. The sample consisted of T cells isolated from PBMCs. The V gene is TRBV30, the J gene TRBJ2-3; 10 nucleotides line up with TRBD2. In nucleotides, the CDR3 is TGTGCCTGGGAGCGGGGGGGCGGGGCAGATACGCAGTATTTT. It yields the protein CAWERGGGADTQYF.